The 8 T cell receptor beta chains reported below all come from one sample, sequenced in a study of blood T cells in healthy people across ages. A second PCR of roughly 6 to 12 cycles used a sample-barcoded 5' primer and a J-beta primer mix. TCRdb re-called the 5' RACE reads through MiXCR, storing one row per CDR3 protein. The table records 1.5 million to 2 million distinct CDR3 sequences, about 39% of them present only once. Sequencing was done on a sample of blood. These receptor sequences come from a human donor in good health.

This CDR3 is CASSQEGDGTGAYEQYF. CDR3 nucleotides: TGCGCCAGCAGCCAAGAGGGGGATGGGACAGGGGCCTACGAGCAGTACTTC. The genes are TRBV4-3 and TRBJ2-7; 10 nucleotides align to TRBD1. The CDR3 contains 17 residues. Trimming took 0 bases from V and 2 from J; bases not matched to a gene: 7. Germline V gene data show CDR1 as LGHNA and CDR2 as YSLEER.

On this clonotype itself: A junction boundary mismatches the germline segment, possibly from a read error. The rearrangement joins TRBV28 to TRBJ2-2, with D perhaps matching TRBD2 (6 bases). The CDR3 extends over 15 amino acids. Germline V gene data show CDR1 as MDHEN and CDR2 as SYDVKM. The CDR3: CASSVSLANTGELFF. For the CDR3, the DNA is TGTGCCAGCAGTGTTAGTCTAGCGAATACCGGGGAGCTGTTTTTT. The full variable domain, in which reference TRBV28 and TRBJ2-2 provide the parts outside the CDR3, is DVKVTQSSRYLVKRTGEKVFLECVQDMDHENMFWYRQDPGLGLRLIYFSYDVKMKEKGDIPEGYSVSREKKERFSLILESASTNQTSMYLCASSVSLANTGELFFGEGSRLTVL.

This clonotype came up once. This chain joins TRBV10-3 and TRBJ1-5; D is unresolved. Trimming pared 5 bases from V and 2 bases from J, leaving 10 bases between. CDR1 ENHRY and CDR2 SYGVKD come from the germline V gene. CDR3 length equals 14 residues. CDR3: CAISSGQGNQPQHF. The CDR3 coding sequence is TGTGCCATCAGTAGCGGGCAAGGCAATCAGCCCCAGCATTTT.

The rearrangement uses TRBV2 and TRBJ2-2; TRBD2 aligns across 8 bases. With 5 bases clipped from V and 2 bases from J, the junction kept 13 bases outside the gene matches. Germline values: CDR1 SNHLY, CDR2 FYNNEI. The CDR3 has 18 residues. The CDR3 nucleotides read TGTGCCAGCAGTCAAAGCACACCGGGACTAGAAAACACCGGGGAGCTGTTTTTT. It encodes CASSQSTPGLENTGELFF. Full variable domain (outside the CDR3, taken from reference TRBV2 and TRBJ2-2): EPEVTQTPSHQVTQMGQEVILRCVPISNHLYFYWYRQILGQKVEFLVSFYNNEISEKSEIFDDQFSVERPDGSNFTLKIRSTKLEDSAMYFCASSQSTPGLENTGELFFGEGSRLTVL.

CDR3 DNA: TGTGCCAGCAGCTTAGTTAGGGGGTCGGAGGGCGCCTATTTACCTCCAAACACTGAAGCTTTCTTT. Its protein is CASSLVRGSEGAYLPPNTEAFF. The chain recombines TRBV11-2 with TRBJ1-1; a possible D gene is TRBD1 (6 bases). The CDR3 consists of 22 residues. Germline V gene lookup returns CDR1 SGHAT and CDR2 FQNNGV. Between the trimmed V and J ends, which lost 1 base and 2 bases, there was a span of 32 bases.

The rearrangement joins TRBV10-3 to TRBJ1-2; 7 nucleotides match TRBD1. V lost 0 bases to trimming and J lost 2 bases; unmatched junction nucleotides: 0. Germline assignment: CDR1 ENHRY and CDR2 SYGVKD. This CDR3 comprises 14 residues. The CDR3 protein is CAISESGQNYGYTF. For the CDR3, the DNA is TGTGCCATCAGTGAGTCGGGACAGAACTATGGCTACACCTTC.

This rearrangement joins TRBV5-1 to TRBJ2-3, with no clear D. Trimming removed 1 base from V and 4 bases from J, with 16 bases in between. This CDR3 comprises 16 residues. Per the germline V gene, CDR1 is SGHRS and CDR2 is YFSETQ. CDR3 amino acids: CASSLNEARSADTQYF. DNA for the CDR3: TGCGCCAGCAGCTTGAATGAGGCGCGAAGTGCAGATACGCAGTATTTT.

The CDR3 protein is CASSLARGTQYF. The CDR3 DNA follows: TGTGCCAGCAGCTTAGCGCGGGGCACCCAGTACTTC. The genes are TRBV7-8 and TRBJ2-5; perhaps TRBD2 as D (6 bases). V was shortened by 0 bases and J by 8 bases, with 7 bases between the two germline ends. Germline CDR1 is SGHVS and CDR2 is FQNEAQ. The CDR3 contains 12 residues.